These T cell receptor beta chains were read from a single sample in a study of spatial heterogeneity in lung cancer. MiXCR, run by TCRdb on the 5' RACE reads, gives a single entry per CDR3 protein. Counted here are 1,500 to 2,000 distinct CDR3 sequences, roughly 5.2% occurring once; the ten biggest clones make up roughly 8.9%. The sequenced sample was lung tumor tissue, obtained at surgery. These receptors came from a male donor with early-stage non-small cell lung cancer. Each CDR3 is given with its conserved first and last residue. The order of the fields is CDR3 DNA, CDR3 protein, clone size, V gene, D gene, J gene. The D gene is left open where the match is weak. Each size is once, few or many counts, or a class when the clone is expanded.

CDR3 DNA: TGTGCCAGCAGCTTAGACGCTTACGAGCAGTACTTC
CDR3 protein: CASSLDAYEQYF
clone size: medium-sized
V gene: TRBV7-2
D gene: .
J gene: TRBJ2-7

CDR3 DNA: TGTGCCAGCAGCCCGGGATCCGCTAGCACAGATACGCAGTATTTT
CDR3 protein: CASSPGSASTDTQYF
clone size: few
V gene: TRBV3-1
D gene: .
J gene: TRBJ2-3

CDR3 DNA: TGTGCCAGCAGTTCTCCCGGGACAGGGGGTGAAAAACTGTTTTTT
CDR3 protein: CASSSPGTGGEKLFF
clone size: medium-sized
V gene: TRBV28
D gene: TRBD1
J gene: TRBJ1-4

CDR3 DNA: TGTGCCAGCAGCCCGGGTTCGAATGAGCAGTATTTT
CDR3 protein: CASSPGSNEQYF
clone size: medium-sized
V gene: TRBV7-2
D gene: .
J gene: TRBJ2-3